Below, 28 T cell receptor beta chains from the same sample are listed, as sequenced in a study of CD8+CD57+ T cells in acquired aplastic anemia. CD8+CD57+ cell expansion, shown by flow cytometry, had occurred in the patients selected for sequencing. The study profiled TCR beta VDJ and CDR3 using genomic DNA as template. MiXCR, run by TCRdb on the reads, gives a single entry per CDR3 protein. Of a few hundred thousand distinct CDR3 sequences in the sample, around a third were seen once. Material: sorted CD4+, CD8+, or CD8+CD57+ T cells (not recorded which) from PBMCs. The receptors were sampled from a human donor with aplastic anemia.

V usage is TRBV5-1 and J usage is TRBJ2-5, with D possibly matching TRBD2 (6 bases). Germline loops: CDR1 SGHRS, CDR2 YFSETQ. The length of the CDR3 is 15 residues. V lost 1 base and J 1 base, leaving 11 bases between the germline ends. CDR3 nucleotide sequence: TGCGCCAGCAGCTTGTCCCTAGCGTCCCAAGAGACCCAGTACTTC. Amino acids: CASSLSLASQETQYF.

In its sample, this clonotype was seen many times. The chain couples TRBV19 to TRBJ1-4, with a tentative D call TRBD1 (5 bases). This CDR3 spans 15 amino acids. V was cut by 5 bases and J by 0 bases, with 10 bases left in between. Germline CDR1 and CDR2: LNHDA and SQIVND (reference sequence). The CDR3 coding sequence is TGTGCCAGTAGTGGAGGGGATGCAACTAATGAAAAACTGTTTTTT. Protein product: CASSGGDATNEKLFF. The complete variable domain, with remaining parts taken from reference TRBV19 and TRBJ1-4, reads DGGITQSPKYLFRKEGQNVTLSCEQNLNHDAMYWYRQDPGQGLRLIYYSQIVNDFQKGDIAEGYSVSREKKESFPLTVTSAQKNPTAFYLCASSGGDATNEKLFFGSGTQLSVL.

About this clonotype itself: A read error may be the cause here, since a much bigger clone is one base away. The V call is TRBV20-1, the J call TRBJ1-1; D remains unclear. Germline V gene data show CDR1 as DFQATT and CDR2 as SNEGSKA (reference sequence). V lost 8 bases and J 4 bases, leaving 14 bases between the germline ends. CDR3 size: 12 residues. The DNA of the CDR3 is TGCAGTCTACACCAGCCGAGCACTGAAGCTTTCTTT. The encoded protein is CSLHQPSTEAFF.

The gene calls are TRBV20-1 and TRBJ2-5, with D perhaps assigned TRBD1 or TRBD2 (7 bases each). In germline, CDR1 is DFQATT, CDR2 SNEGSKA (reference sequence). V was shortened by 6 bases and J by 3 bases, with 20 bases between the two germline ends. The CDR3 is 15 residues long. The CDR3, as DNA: TGCAGTGCCATCCAGAGGGCAGGGGGGGAAGAGACCCAGTACTTC. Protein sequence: CSAIQRAGGEETQYF.

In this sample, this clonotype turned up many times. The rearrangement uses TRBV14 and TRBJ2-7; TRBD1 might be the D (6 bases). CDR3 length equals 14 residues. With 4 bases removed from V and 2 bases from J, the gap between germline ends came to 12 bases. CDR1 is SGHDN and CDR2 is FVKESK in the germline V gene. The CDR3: CASSRGQIAYEQYF. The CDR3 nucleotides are TGTGCCAGCAGCCGAGGACAGATTGCCTACGAGCAGTACTTC.

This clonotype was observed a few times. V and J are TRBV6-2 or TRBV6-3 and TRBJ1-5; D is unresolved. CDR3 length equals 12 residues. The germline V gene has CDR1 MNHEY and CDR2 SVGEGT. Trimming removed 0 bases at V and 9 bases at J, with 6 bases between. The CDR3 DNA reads TGTGCCAGCAGTTACTCTCGAGGGCCCCAGCATTTT. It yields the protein CASSYSRGPQHF.

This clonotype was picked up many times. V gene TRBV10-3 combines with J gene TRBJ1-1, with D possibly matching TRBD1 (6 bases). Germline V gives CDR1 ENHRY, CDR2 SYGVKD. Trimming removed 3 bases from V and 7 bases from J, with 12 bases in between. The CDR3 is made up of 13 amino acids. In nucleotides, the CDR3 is TGTGCCATCAGTGAATGGGGGGGCAATGAAGCTTTCTTT. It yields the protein CAISEWGGNEAFF.

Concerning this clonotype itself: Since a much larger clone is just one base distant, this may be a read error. The CDR3 DNA reads TGCGCCAGCAGGATGAGCGGTTCCGACGAGCAGTACTTC. Protein sequence: CASRMSGSDEQYF. The rearrangement links TRBV5-1 to TRBJ2-7; TRBD2 might be the D (5 bases). The CDR3 length is 13 residues. Trimming took 5 bases from V and 5 from J, leaving 14 bases between them. CDR1 is SGHRS and CDR2 is YFSETQ in the germline V gene.

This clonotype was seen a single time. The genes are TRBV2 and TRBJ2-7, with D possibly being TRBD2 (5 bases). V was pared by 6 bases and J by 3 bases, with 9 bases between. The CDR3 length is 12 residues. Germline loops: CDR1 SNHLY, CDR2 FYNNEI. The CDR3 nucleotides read TGTGCCAGCAGCCCTAGCCACTACGAGCAGTACGTC. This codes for CASSPSHYEQYV.

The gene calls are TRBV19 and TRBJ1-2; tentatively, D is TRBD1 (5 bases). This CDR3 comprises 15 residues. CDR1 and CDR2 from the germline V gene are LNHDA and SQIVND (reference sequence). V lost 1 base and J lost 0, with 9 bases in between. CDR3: CASSIGQYPNYGYTF. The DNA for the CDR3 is TGTGCCAGTAGTATAGGACAGTACCCTAACTATGGCTACACCTTC.

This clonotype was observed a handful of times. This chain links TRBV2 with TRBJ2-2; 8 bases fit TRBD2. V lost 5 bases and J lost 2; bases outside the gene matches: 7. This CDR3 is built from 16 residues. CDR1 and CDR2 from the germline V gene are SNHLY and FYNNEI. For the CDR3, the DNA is TGTGCCAGCAGTCTCGCAGCGGGAGCCAACACCGGGGAGCTGTTTTTT. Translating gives CASSLAAGANTGELFF.

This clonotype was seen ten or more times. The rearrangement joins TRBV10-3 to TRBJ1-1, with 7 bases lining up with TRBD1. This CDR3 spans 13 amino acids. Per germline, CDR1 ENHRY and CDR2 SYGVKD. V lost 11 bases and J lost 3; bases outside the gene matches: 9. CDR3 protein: CASQGQSDTEAFF. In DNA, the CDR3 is TGTGCCTCACAGGGACAGTCGGACACTGAAGCTTTCTTT.

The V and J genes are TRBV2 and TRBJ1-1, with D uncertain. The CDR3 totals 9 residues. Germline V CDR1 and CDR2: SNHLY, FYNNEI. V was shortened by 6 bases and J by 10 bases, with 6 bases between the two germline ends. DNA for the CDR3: TGTGCCAGCAGCGGCGGAGCTTTCTTT. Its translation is CASSGGAFF. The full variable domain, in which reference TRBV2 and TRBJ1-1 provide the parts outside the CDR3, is EPEVTQTPSHQVTQMGQEVILRCVPISNHLYFYWYRQILGQKVEFLVSFYNNEISEKSEIFDDQFSVERPDGSNFTLKIRSTKLEDSAMYFCASSGGAFFGQGTRLTVV.

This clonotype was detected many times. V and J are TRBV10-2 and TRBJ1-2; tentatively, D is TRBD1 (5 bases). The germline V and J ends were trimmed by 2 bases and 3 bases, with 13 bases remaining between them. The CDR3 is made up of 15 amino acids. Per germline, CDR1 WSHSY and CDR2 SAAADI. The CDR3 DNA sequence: TGCGCCAGCAGTGAGGGAGGGGCAAATTACTATGGCTACACCTTC. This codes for CASSEGGANYYGYTF.

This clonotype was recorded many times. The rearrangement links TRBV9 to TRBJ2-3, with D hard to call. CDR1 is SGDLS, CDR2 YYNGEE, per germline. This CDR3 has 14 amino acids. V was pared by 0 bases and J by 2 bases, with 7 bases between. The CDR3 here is CASSVDTTTDTQYF. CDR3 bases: TGTGCCAGCAGCGTAGATACGACCACAGATACGCAGTATTTT.

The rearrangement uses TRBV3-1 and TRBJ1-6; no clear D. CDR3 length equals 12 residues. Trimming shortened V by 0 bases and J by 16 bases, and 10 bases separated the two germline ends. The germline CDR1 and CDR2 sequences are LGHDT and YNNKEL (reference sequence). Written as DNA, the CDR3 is TGTGCCAGCAGCCAAGATCACATTGGACTCCACTTT. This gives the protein CASSQDHIGLHF.

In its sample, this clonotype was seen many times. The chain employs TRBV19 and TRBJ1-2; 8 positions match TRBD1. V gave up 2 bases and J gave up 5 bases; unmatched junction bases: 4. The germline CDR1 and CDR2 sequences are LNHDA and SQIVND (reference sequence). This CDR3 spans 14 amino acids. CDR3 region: CASSITTGEYGYTF. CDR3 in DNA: TGTGCCAGTAGTATAACGACAGGGGAGTATGGCTACACCTTC.

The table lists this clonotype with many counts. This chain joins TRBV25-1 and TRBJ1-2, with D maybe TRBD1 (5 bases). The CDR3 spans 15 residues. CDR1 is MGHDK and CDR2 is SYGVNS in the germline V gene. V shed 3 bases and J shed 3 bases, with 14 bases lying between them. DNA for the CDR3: TGTGCCAGCAGTGATTTTGTTTCGGGGGACTATGGCTACACCTTC. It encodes CASSDFVSGDYGYTF.

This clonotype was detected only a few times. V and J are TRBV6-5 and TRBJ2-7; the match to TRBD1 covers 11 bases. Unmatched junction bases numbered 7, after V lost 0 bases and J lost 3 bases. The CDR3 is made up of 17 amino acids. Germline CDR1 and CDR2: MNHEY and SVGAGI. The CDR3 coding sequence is TGTGCCAGCAGTTACTCTGGACAGGGGGCGCAGGACTACGAGCAGTACTTC. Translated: CASSYSGQGAQDYEQYF.

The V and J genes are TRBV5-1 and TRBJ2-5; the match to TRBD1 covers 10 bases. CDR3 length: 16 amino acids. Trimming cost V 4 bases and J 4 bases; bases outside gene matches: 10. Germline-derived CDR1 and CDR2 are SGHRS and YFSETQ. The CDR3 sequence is CASSAGTGVGRETQYF. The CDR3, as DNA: TGCGCCAGCAGCGCCGGGACAGGGGTTGGTAGAGAGACCCAGTACTTC.

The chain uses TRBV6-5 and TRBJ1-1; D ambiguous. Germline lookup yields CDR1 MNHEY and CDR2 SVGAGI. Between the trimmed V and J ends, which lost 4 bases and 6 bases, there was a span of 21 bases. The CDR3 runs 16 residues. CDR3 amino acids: CASSSSKLTGKSEAFF. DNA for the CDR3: TGTGCCAGCAGTTCCTCTAAACTAACCGGTAAATCTGAAGCTTTCTTT.

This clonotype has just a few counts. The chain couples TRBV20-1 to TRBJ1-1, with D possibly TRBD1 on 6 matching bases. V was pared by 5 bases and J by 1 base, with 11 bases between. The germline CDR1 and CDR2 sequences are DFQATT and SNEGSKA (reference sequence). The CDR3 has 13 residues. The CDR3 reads CSAPGHGNTEAFF. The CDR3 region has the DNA TGCAGTGCTCCGGGACACGGGAACACTGAAGCTTTCTTT.

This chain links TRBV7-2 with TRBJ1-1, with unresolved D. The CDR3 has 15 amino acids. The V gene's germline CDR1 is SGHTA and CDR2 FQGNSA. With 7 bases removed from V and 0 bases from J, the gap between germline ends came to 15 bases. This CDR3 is CASTPVSLMNTEAFF. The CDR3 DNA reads TGTGCCAGCACCCCGGTGAGTCTCATGAACACTGAAGCTTTCTTT.

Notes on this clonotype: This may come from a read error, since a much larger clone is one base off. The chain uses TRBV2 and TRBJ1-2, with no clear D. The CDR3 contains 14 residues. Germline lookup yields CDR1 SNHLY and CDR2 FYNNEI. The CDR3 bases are TGTGCCAGCAGCTTAAACGCCGCTAACTATGGCTGCACCTTC. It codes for CASSLNAANYGCTF.

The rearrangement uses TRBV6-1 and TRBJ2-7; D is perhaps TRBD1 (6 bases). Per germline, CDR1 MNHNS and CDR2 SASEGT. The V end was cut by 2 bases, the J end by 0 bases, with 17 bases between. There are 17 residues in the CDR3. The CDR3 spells CASSETPNRASSYEQYF. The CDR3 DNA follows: TGTGCCAGCAGTGAAACCCCCAACAGGGCTTCCTCCTACGAGCAGTACTTC.

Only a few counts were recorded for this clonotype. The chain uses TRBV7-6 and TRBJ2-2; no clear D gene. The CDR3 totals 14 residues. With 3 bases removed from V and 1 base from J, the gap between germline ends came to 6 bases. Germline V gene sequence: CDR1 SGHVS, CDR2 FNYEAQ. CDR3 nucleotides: TGTGCCAGCAGCTTCAGTCAGAACACCGGGGAGCTGTTTTTT. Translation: CASSFSQNTGELFF.

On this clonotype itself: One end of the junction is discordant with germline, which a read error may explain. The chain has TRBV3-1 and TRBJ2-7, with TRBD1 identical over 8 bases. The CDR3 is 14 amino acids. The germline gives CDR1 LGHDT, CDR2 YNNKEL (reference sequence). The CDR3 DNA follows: TGTGCCAGCAGCCCTCAGGGGATAAAGGGACAGGCCACCTTC. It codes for CASSPQGIKGQATF.

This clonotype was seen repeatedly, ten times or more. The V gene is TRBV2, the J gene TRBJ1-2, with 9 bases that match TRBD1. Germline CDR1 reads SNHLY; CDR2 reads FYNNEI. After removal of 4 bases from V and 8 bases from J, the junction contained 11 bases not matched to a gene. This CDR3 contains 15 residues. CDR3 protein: CASSVQGALPNGYTF. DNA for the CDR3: TGTGCCAGCAGTGTACAGGGGGCGCTTCCAAACGGCTACACCTTC.